The present T cell receptor beta chain was sequenced within a study of cytomegalovirus exposure and HLA in healthy donors. V lost 5 bases and J lost 1, with 14 bases in between. The CDR3 totals 15 residues. Germline V gives CDR1 MNHEY, CDR2 SVGAGI. Primers for the PCR totalled 60 Vbeta and 13 Jbeta. The protocol was immunoSEQ multiplex PCR, while the TCRdb copy is restricted to in-frame clones and leaves out a portion. The table has around 140,000 clones, under 10% seen once; the top ten hold more than 6.5%. The sequencing sample was made of PBMCs. The genes are TRBV6-5 and TRBJ2-5; possibly TRBD1 for D (6 bases). The TCR sequence derives from a middle-aged woman in good health and CMV-seropositive. As DNA, the CDR3 is TGTGCCAGCAGTACAGGGCAGAGGGGCCAAGAGACCCAGTACTTC. Translation: CASSTGQRGQETQYF.